Listed here are 18 T cell receptor beta chains from one sample, sequenced in a study of neurological immune-mediated disorders. A single record per CDR3 protein comes from TCRdb applying MiXCR to the 5' RACE reads. This table has more than 15,000 distinct CDR3 sequences, around 10% appearing once. Sequenced material: CD8+ T cells from blood. These TCRs come from a woman between 50 and 59 years old in good health.

V gene TRBV6-2 or TRBV6-3 combines with J gene TRBJ2-1; unclear D gene. V shed 4 bases and J shed 5 bases, with 21 bases lying between them. CDR3 length: 17 amino acids. Germline V lookup: CDR1 MNHEY, CDR2 SVGEGT. DNA of the CDR3: TGTGCCAGCAGTTCAAACCCTCACGGGCGGCAAAACAATGAGCAGTTCTTC. It translates to CASSSNPHGRQNNEQFF.

The CDR3 coding sequence is TGCAGTGCTAGGGAGAGGACTAACTATGGCTACACCTTC. Residues: CSARERTNYGYTF. The chain combines TRBV20-1 with TRBJ1-2, with D unresolved. The V end lost 3 bases, the J end lost 0 bases, and 8 bases lay between the germline ends. CDR1 and CDR2 from the germline V gene are DFQATT and SNEGSKA (reference sequence). The CDR3 has 13 residues.

This clonotype has ten or more counts. The J gene is TRBJ2-3, the V gene TRBV20-1; D might be TRBD2 (6 bases). Between the trimmed V and J ends, which lost 5 bases and 0 bases, there was a span of 12 bases. CDR3 length: 14 amino acids. From germline, CDR1 is DFQATT and CDR2 SNEGSKA (reference sequence). CDR3 sequence (DNA): TGCAGTGCTGTAGGTGGGACTAGCACAGATACGCAGTATTTT. Protein product: CSAVGGTSTDTQYF.

This clonotype appeared many times. The V and J genes are TRBV28 and TRBJ1-2; a possible D gene is TRBD1 (6 bases). V lost 5 bases and J lost 1, with 14 bases in between. CDR1 is MDHEN, CDR2 SYDVKM, per germline. The CDR3 has 15 amino acids. In DNA form, the CDR3 reads TGTGCCAGCAGTCCTTCCGCGGACAGTAACTATGGCTACACCTTC. Translating gives CASSPSADSNYGYTF.

This clonotype was picked up many times. This may be a read error, as it is one base from a much larger clone. This sequence joins TRBV9 and TRBJ2-7; TRBD1 agrees at 11 bases. This CDR3 is built from 14 residues. Unmatched junction bases numbered 2, after V lost 4 bases and J lost 2 bases. Germline V gene data show CDR1 as SGDLS and CDR2 as YYNGEE. The CDR3 region has the DNA TGTGCCAGCAGCCGGGACAGGGGGGCCTACGAGCAGTACTTC. Translating gives CASSRDRGAYEQYF.

The table lists this clonotype with many counts. The chain carries TRBV20-1 and TRBJ2-1; D gene uncertain. The V end was cut by 4 bases, the J end by 0 bases, with 7 bases between. The CDR3 sequence is 13 residues long. Germline V gene sequence: CDR1 DFQATT, CDR2 SNEGSKA (reference sequence). The CDR3 DNA sequence: TGCAGTGCTAAAACCAGCTCCTACAATGAGCAGTTCTTC. It encodes CSAKTSSYNEQFF.

By share, this clonotype counts as medium-sized (0.01 to 0.1%). The chain couples TRBV29-1 to TRBJ2-6, with unresolved D. V was pared by 6 bases and J by 0 bases, with 9 bases between. Germline lookup yields CDR1 SQVTM and CDR2 ANQGSEA. The CDR3 loop spans 14 amino acids. In DNA form, the CDR3 reads TGCAGCGTCCGACTGGACTCTGGGGCCAACGTCCTGACTTTC. This codes for CSVRLDSGANVLTF.

This clonotype was picked up many times. This chain connects TRBV28 to TRBJ2-3, with D tentatively TRBD2 (5 bases). V lost 6 bases, J lost 0 bases, and 10 bases lay in between. Germline V gene lookup returns CDR1 MDHEN and CDR2 SYDVKM. The CDR3 consists of 14 residues. The CDR3 DNA is TGTGCCAGCAGCCTTAGCGACAGCACAGATACGCAGTATTTT. Protein sequence: CASSLSDSTDTQYF.

This clonotype was seen at least ten times. The chain is built from TRBV4-3 and TRBJ2-5; D gene unclear. Per the germline V gene, CDR1 is LGHNA and CDR2 is YSLEER. The V and J ends lost 0 bases and 0 bases respectively, with 5 bases between them. This CDR3 has 14 amino acids. The CDR3 DNA follows: TGCGCCAGCAGCCAAGATCAGTACCAAGAGACCCAGTACTTC. Its translation is CASSQDQYQETQYF.

This clonotype was counted ten times or more. The chain joins TRBV6-5 to TRBJ1-3; TRBD1 is a possible D gene (5 bases). This CDR3 comprises 14 residues. The germline gives CDR1 MNHEY, CDR2 SVGAGI. V was trimmed by 0 bases and J by 4 bases, leaving 7 bases between them. The CDR3 region is CASSYSDSGNTIYF. CDR3 nucleotides: TGTGCCAGCAGTTACTCAGACAGCGGAAACACCATATATTTT.

This clonotype has ten or more counts. The gene calls are TRBV28 and TRBJ2-1, with 7 bases identical to TRBD1. Germline V gene lookup returns CDR1 MDHEN and CDR2 SYDVKM. The J segment lost 10 bases and the V segment lost 5 bases, leaving 8 bases of the junction unmatched. This CDR3 contains 13 residues. The DNA for the CDR3 is TGTGCCAGCAGTATCCAGGGGGTGGGGGAGCAGTTCTTC. Translating gives CASSIQGVGEQFF.

This clonotype was detected ten times or more. The V gene is TRBV9, the J gene TRBJ1-2; D unclear. Trimming removed 4 bases from V and 5 bases from J, with 15 bases in between. In germline, CDR1 is SGDLS, CDR2 YYNGEE. The length of the CDR3 is 14 residues. The CDR3 coding sequence is TGTGCCAGCAGCCCCTGGGGTACAGATTATGGCTACACCTTC. This encodes CASSPWGTDYGYTF.

This clonotype was recorded at least ten times. The chain is built from TRBV7-9 and TRBJ2-1, with D possibly being TRBD1 (5 bases). The V and J ends lost 2 bases and 8 bases respectively, with 16 bases between them. Germline V gene lookup returns CDR1 SEHNR and CDR2 FQNEAQ (reference sequence). The CDR3 extends over 15 amino acids. The CDR3 loop is CASSLSQGALYEQFF. In DNA, the CDR3 is TGTGCCAGCAGCTTAAGTCAAGGGGCTCTCTATGAGCAGTTCTTC.

This rearrangement joins TRBV4-1 to TRBJ2-2, with a tentative D call TRBD1 (5 bases). Looked up from germline, CDR1 is MGHRA and CDR2 is YSYEKL. V was cut by 5 bases and J by 4 bases, with 14 bases left in between. The CDR3 length is 15 residues. This chain's CDR3 is CASSFQDNFTGELFF. The CDR3 nucleotides read TGCGCCAGCAGCTTCCAGGACAATTTCACCGGGGAGCTGTTTTTT.

In its sample, this clonotype was seen many times. The CDR3 nucleotides read TGTGCCAGCAGTTCATTACAGGGAAACAATGAGCAGTTCTTC. Protein sequence: CASSSLQGNNEQFF. The chain links TRBV7-6 to TRBJ2-1; possibly TRBD1 for D (6 bases). The CDR3 length is 14 residues. V was cut by 6 bases and J by 5 bases, with 14 bases left in between. The germline gives CDR1 SGHVS, CDR2 FNYEAQ.

This clonotype was detected many times. This chain uses TRBV20-1 with TRBJ2-7; D unresolved. The CDR3 sequence is 13 residues long. V was trimmed by 2 bases and J by 3 bases, leaving 11 bases between them. CDR1 and CDR2 from the germline V gene are DFQATT and SNEGSKA (reference sequence). CDR3 nucleotide sequence: TGCAGTGCTAGACAAGCGAACTTCTACGAGCAGTACTTC. Translated, it gives CSARQANFYEQYF.

The CDR3 region is CSANPGTSGGQFF. The CDR3 DNA is TGCAGTGCTAACCCCGGGACTAGCGGGGGACAGTTCTTC. The gene calls are TRBV20-1 and TRBJ2-1; TRBD2 aligns across 14 bases. Trimming cost V 4 bases and J 13 bases; bases outside gene matches: 6. The CDR3 totals 13 residues. Germline values: CDR1 DFQATT, CDR2 SNEGSKA (reference sequence).

This clonotype was found many times. The chain uses TRBV27 and TRBJ2-1; D not certain. In germline, CDR1 is MNHEY, CDR2 SMNVEV (reference sequence). CDR3 length: 11 amino acids. V lost 5 bases, J lost 4 bases, and 3 bases lay in between. The CDR3 DNA follows: TGTGCCAGCAGTGGGTACAATGAGCAGTTCTTC. Its protein is CASSGYNEQFF.